The sequence of this T cell receptor beta chain was determined in a study of CD8 T cells in ankylosing spondylitis. This clonotype was found many times. Its target is unknown. V lost 11 bases to trimming and J lost 1 base, with 16 bases between them. Germline values: CDR1 KGHDR, CDR2 SFDVKD. This CDR3 is 14 amino acids long. Study-level findings and limits: Earlier authors reported some of these motif variants in reactive arthritis synovial fluid and blood.

TCRdb itself ran the 5' RACE reads through MiXCR, one entry per CDR3 protein. The sample holds around 25,000 distinct CDR3 sequences, 10% to 15% seen once. This chain joins TRBV24-1 and TRBJ1-2; D not resolved. Sequenced material: blood. The source of this sequence is a male donor with ankylosing spondylitis or in good health (not recorded which). CDR3 DNA: TGTGCCAATAGGTCCCAAGGCGGTAACTATGGCTACACCTTC. It encodes CANRSQGGNYGYTF.